This record concerns one T cell receptor beta chain sequence. Germline CDR1 reads DFQATT; CDR2 reads SNEGSKA (reference sequence). The CDR3 consists of 14 residues. V gave up 3 bases and J gave up 8 bases; unmatched junction bases: 7. The sample is drawn from a study of blood T cell repertoires in COVID-19. The wider study: Some COVID-19 samples were acute and others convalescent; all came from the United States, Italy and Spain. Sources were T cells, B-cell-depleted T cells, or PBMCs; the material itself was cDNA or gDNA.

Under the authors' procedure: Reference gene primers were amplified, and this amplification served to estimate nucleated cell counts. TCRdb's table, derived via immunoSEQ multiplex PCR, lists solely in-frame clones and lacks some. V and J calls and clone size follow that table, whereas D and trimming were derived from the DNA. The sample yields some 400,000 clones, 85% to 90% seen once. This sequence joins TRBV20-1 and TRBJ2-1; TRBD2 matches at 10 bases. This clonotype was sampled from a man younger than 30 with active or convalescent COVID-19. Sample: peripheral blood. Here the CDR3 DNA reads TGCAGTGCTAGTTCCGGGACTAGCGCCTATGAGCAGTTCTTC. Amino acids: CSASSGTSAYEQFF.